Shown below are 5 T cell receptor beta chains from a single sample sequenced in a study of T cells in Graves' hyperthyroidism and ophthalmopathy. Amplified regions were TCR beta CDR3 sequences from RNA transcripts. The HTBI set primed first-round TCR CDR3 RT-PCR. TCRdb re-called the multiplex PCR reads through MiXCR, storing one row per CDR3 protein. The table has about 590,000 distinct CDR3 sequences, 12% to 15% seen once; the top ten hold roughly 7%. The specimen sequenced was blood. Receptors originate from a woman aged 18-29 years with Graves' ophthalmopathy.

With regard to this clonotype: This clone may be a read error of a much larger clone one base away. The chain recombines TRBV30 with TRBJ1-5, with D possibly TRBD1 on 6 matching bases. V was trimmed by 2 bases and J by 6 bases, leaving 11 bases between them. The CDR3 spans 13 residues. The germline CDR1 and CDR2 sequences are GTSNPN and SVGIG (reference sequence). The CDR3 protein is CAWSTGPSQPQHF. In DNA form, the CDR3 reads TGTGCCTGGAGTACAGGGCCCAGTCAGCCCCAGCATTTT.

This clonotype came up many times. The chain couples TRBV11-2 to TRBJ2-2; 7 nucleotides match TRBD2. Germline CDR1 is SGHAT and CDR2 is FQNNGV. The junction had 8 bases not matched to a gene; V was cut back by 3 bases and J by 1 base. The CDR3 length is 17 residues. The CDR3 spells CASSFSRAGKNTGELFF. The CDR3 bases are TGTGCCAGCAGCTTTTCCCGAGCGGGAAAGAACACCGGGGAGCTGTTTTTT.

V and J are TRBV9 and TRBJ2-4; weak D call: TRBD1 (6 bases). Trimming stripped 0 bases from V and 5 bases from J, with 12 bases between. Germline V CDR1 and CDR2: SGDLS, YYNGEE. The CDR3 is 15 residues long. The CDR3 DNA sequence: TGTGCCAGCAGCGTAGATCTGGCAGGGGAAAACATTCAGTACTTC. Protein: CASSVDLAGENIQYF.

This clonotype occurred many times. The chain combines TRBV14 with TRBJ2-5; 7 bases map to TRBD2. The CDR3 runs to 16 residues. Germline loops: CDR1 SGHDN, CDR2 FVKESK. V was pared by 1 base and J by 1 base, with 6 bases of the junction left unmatched. The DNA of the CDR3 is TGTGCCAGCAGCCAAGGACTAGCCCCTGTCCAAGAGACCCAGTACTTC. Translating it yields CASSQGLAPVQETQYF.

Many counts were recorded for this clonotype. The rearrangement joins TRBV28 to TRBJ1-1; tentatively, D is TRBD1 (6 bases). Deletions cut 6 bases from V and 1 base from J, with 18 bases between. The CDR3 totals 16 residues. In germline, CDR1 is MDHEN, CDR2 SYDVKM. DNA of the CDR3: TGTGCCAGCAGCCTGGCGGGGGCGCCCGGGAACACTGAAGCTTTCTTT. Its translation is CASSLAGAPGNTEAFF. Complete variable domain (other parts from reference TRBV28 and TRBJ1-1): DVKVTQSSRYLVKRTGEKVFLECVQDMDHENMFWYRQDPGLGLRLIYFSYDVKMKEKGDIPEGYSVSREKKERFSLILESASTNQTSMYLCASSLAGAPGNTEAFFGQGTRLTVV.